One sample yielded the 15 T cell receptor beta chains listed below, sequenced in a study of T cell changes during pregnancy in multiple sclerosis. The repertoire was sequenced with immunoSEQ multiplex PCR; TCRdb's copy has only in-frame clones and lacks some. The repertoire holds approximately 70,000 clones, with around 90% as singletons. Sample: peripheral blood, taken in the second trimester of pregnancy. The receptors stem from a female donor in good health, enrolled as a control in a pregnancy study.

This clone was observed a single time. The rearrangement links TRBV6-5 to TRBJ2-7, with a weak D call TRBD1 (5 bases). The CDR3 sequence is 15 residues long. V was cut by 6 bases and J by 2 bases, with 17 bases left in between. The germline V gene has CDR1 MNHEY and CDR2 SVGAGI. The DNA of the CDR3 is TGTGCCAGCAGGGGTGTAGGGGCAGGACCCTACGAGCAGTACTTC. As protein: CASRGVGAGPYEQYF.

The chain has TRBV27 and TRBJ1-4, with TRBD1 as a possible D gene (5 bases). Germline V gene data show CDR1 as MNHEY and CDR2 as SMNVEV (reference sequence). CDR3 length: 14 residues. V lost 8 bases and J 2 bases, leaving 12 bases between the germline ends. The CDR3 loop reads CASSGTRTNEKLFF. In nucleotides, the CDR3 is TGTGCCAGCTCAGGGACTAGGACTAATGAAAAACTGTTTTTT.

This chain connects TRBV5-4 to TRBJ2-7, with 9 nucleotides matching TRBD2. The CDR3 spans 15 residues. V shed 0 bases and J 0 bases; nucleotides not matched to a gene: 1. Germline lookup yields CDR1 SGHNT and CDR2 YYREEE (reference sequence). CDR3 region: CASSLVAGASYEQYF. The CDR3 DNA follows: TGTGCCAGCAGCTTGGTAGCGGGGGCCTCCTACGAGCAGTACTTC. Looking up the rest from reference TRBV5-4 and TRBJ2-7 gives the full variable domain: ETGVTQSPTHLIKTRGQQVTLRCSSQSGHNTVSWYQQALGQGPQFIFQYYREEENGRGNFPPRFSGLQFPNYSSELNVNALELDDSALYLCASSLVAGASYEQYFGPGTRLTVT.

The V call is TRBV18, the J call TRBJ1-6; the match to TRBD1 covers 11 bases. The V and J ends lost 6 bases and 10 bases, in that order; junction bases with no gene match: 11. The germline V gene encodes CDR1 KGHSH and CDR2 LQKENI. This CDR3 has 16 amino acids. For the CDR3, the DNA is TGTGCCAGCTCGCGGACAGGGGGCGCAGAATTGTCACCCCTCCACTTT. Translation: CASSRTGGAELSPLHF.

CDR3 sequence (DNA): TGTGCCAGCAGCTTAGAGAGGGAATCGGGGAATTACAATGAGCAGTTCTTC. Amino acid sequence: CASSLERESGNYNEQFF. J is TRBJ2-1 and V is TRBV11-3, with D possibly matching TRBD2 (5 bases). Germline V gene data show CDR1 as SGHNT and CDR2 as YENEEA. V dropped 0 bases and J dropped 4 bases, with 16 bases sitting between them. The CDR3 extends over 17 amino acids. Full variable domain (remainder filled in from reference TRBV11-3 and TRBJ2-1): EAGVVQSPRYKIIEKKQPVAFWCNPISGHNTLYWYLQNLGQGPELLIRYENEEAVDDSQLPKDRFSAERLKGVDSTLKIQPAELGDSAVYLCASSLERESGNYNEQFFGPGTRLTVL.

This clone was observed once. The V gene is TRBV30, the J gene TRBJ2-3; 8 nucleotides line up with TRBD2. In germline, CDR1 is GTSNPN, CDR2 SVGIG (reference sequence). The CDR3 contains 17 residues. V was clipped by 0 bases and J by 1 base; unmatched bases: 9. The CDR3: CAWSVLRTSPGTDTQYF. The CDR3 DNA reads TGTGCCTGGAGTGTACTTCGGACTAGCCCAGGCACAGATACGCAGTATTTT.

This sequence joins TRBV7-6 and TRBJ2-6, with 8 bases lining up with TRBD2. The CDR3 loop spans 16 amino acids. With V trimmed by 2 bases and J by 2 bases, 2 bases remained unmatched. The germline V gene has CDR1 SGHVS and CDR2 FNYEAQ. The DNA of the CDR3 is TGTGCCAGCAGCTTAATAGCGGGAACTGGGGCCAACGTCCTGACTTTC. Amino acid sequence: CASSLIAGTGANVLTF.

The chain employs TRBV5-8 and TRBJ2-3, with TRBD2 identical over 10 bases. The trim removed 3 bases at V and 2 bases at J, leaving 3 bases unmatched. The V gene's germline CDR1 is SGHTS and CDR2 YDEGEE. This CDR3 region has 15 residues. The CDR3 is CASSSGTSVTDTQYF. CDR3 coding DNA: TGTGCCAGCAGCTCGGGGACTAGCGTCACAGATACGCAGTATTTT.

The genes are TRBV19 and TRBJ2-7; TRBD1 matches 8 bases. Losses at the gene ends were 6 bases for V and 3 bases for J; bases not matched to a gene: 10. The CDR3 is 15 amino acids. Germline V lookup: CDR1 LNHDA, CDR2 SQIVND (reference sequence). CDR3 residues: CASRKGQGVYYEQYF. The CDR3 DNA sequence: TGTGCCAGTAGGAAAGGACAGGGTGTTTACTACGAGCAGTACTTC.

The V call is TRBV10-3, the J call TRBJ2-1; D unclear. Germline V gene lookup returns CDR1 ENHRY and CDR2 SYGVKD. The germline V and J ends were trimmed by 6 bases and 10 bases, with 10 bases remaining between them. CDR3 length equals 11 residues. CDR3 coding DNA: TGTGCCATCAGGGCCGACTCCGAGCAGTTCTTC. It specifies CAIRADSEQFF.

This chain links TRBV7-8 with TRBJ1-6; D gene unclear. The germline V gene encodes CDR1 SGHVS and CDR2 FQNEAQ. Trimming removed 3 bases at V and 6 bases at J, with 12 bases between. The CDR3 loop spans 15 amino acids. The CDR3 reads CASSFRQTLNSPLHF. For the CDR3, the DNA is TGTGCCAGCAGCTTCCGGCAGACACTTAATTCACCCCTCCACTTT.

The DNA for the CDR3 is TGTGCCAGCGGGGTGCAGGGAACCACCTACGAGCAGTACTTC. It codes for CASGVQGTTYEQYF. This chain connects TRBV28 to TRBJ2-7; perhaps TRBD1 as D (5 bases). V was clipped by 8 bases and J by 2 bases, with 16 bases between them. CDR1 and CDR2 (germline): MDHEN, SYDVKM. This CDR3 comprises 14 residues. Filled out from reference TRBV28 and TRBJ2-7, the complete variable domain reads DVKVTQSSRYLVKRTGEKVFLECVQDMDHENMFWYRQDPGLGLRLIYFSYDVKMKEKGDIPEGYSVSREKKERFSLILESASTNQTSMYLCASGVQGTTYEQYFGPGTRLTVT.

The chain employs TRBV2 and TRBJ2-1; D unresolved. This CDR3 has 14 amino acids. CDR1 and CDR2 from the germline V gene are SNHLY and FYNNEI. V was pared by 3 bases and J by 0 bases, with 6 bases between. CDR3 in DNA: TGTGCCAGCAGTGACGTGAGCTCCTACAATGAGCAGTTCTTC. Its translation: CASSDVSSYNEQFF.

The chain joins TRBV27 to TRBJ2-3; 8 nucleotides line up with TRBD1. Germline V gene data show CDR1 as MNHEY and CDR2 as SMNVEV (reference sequence). The CDR3 covers 15 residues. V was clipped by 5 bases and J by 5 bases; unmatched bases: 9. CDR3 sequence: CASSHRGVRGDTQYF. Here the CDR3 DNA reads TGTGCCAGCAGTCACAGGGGGGTAAGAGGAGATACGCAGTATTTT.

This clone was counted a few times. The chain has TRBV7-9 and TRBJ1-2; D gene uncertain. Germline values: CDR1 SEHNR, CDR2 FQNEAQ (reference sequence). Trimming took 2 bases from V and 8 from J, leaving 15 bases between them. There are 14 residues in the CDR3. CDR3 nucleotide sequence: TGTGCCAGCAGCTTAAAAGCGGGGTGGGGAGGCTACACCTTC. As protein: CASSLKAGWGGYTF.